A selection of T cell receptor beta chains follows, all from one sample in a study of shared clonotypes between healthy human individuals. The repertoire was sequenced with immunoSEQ multiplex PCR; TCRdb's copy has only in-frame clones and lacks some. Of about 2,500,000 clones in the sample, approximately 94% were seen once. Sequencing was performed on naive CD4+ T cells sorted from blood. The source of these receptors is a man between 18 and 29 years old in good health. Both conserved end residues are part of each CDR3. A D gene is named only where the DNA matches it firmly. Rows may omit the clone size; those that give it use once, few, many or a size class.

>few|TRBJ2-2|TRBD2|TRBV7-2
TGTGCCACAGCCCCTGCCTCGGGACTAGTAACCGGGGAGCTGTTTTTT
CATAPASGLVTGELFF
>-|TRBJ1-2|-|TRBV6-1
TGTGCCAGCAGTCGAACATGGGGATCGGAGGGCTACACCTTC
CASSRTWGSEGYTF
>-|TRBJ1-1|TRBD1|TRBV7-2
TGTGCCAGCAGCTTAAGTGGGACAGCGAACACTGAAGCTTTCTTT
CASSLSGTANTEAFF
>-|TRBJ2-3|-|TRBV4-2
TGTGCCAGCAGCCAAGTCGCGACAGGCCCAGATACGCAGTATTTT
CASSQVATGPDTQYF
>-|TRBJ2-1|TRBD2|TRBV5-1
TGCGCCAGCAGACCCACTAGCGGGGGGGCCTACAATGAGCAGTTCTTC
CASRPTSGGAYNEQFF
>-|TRBJ2-2|-|TRBV19
TGTGCCAGTAGGCCGGACCGAACCGCCGGGGAGCTGTTTTTT
CASRPDRTAGELFF
>-|TRBJ2-5|-|TRBV4-2
TGTGCCAGCAGCCAAGAGGGGGATGAGACCCAGTACTTC
CASSQEGDETQYF
>-|TRBJ1-5|-|TRBV6-1
TGTGCCAGCAGTGAAGCGCTTCCACGGGCAAGGAGCAATCAGCCCCAGCATTTT
CASSEALPRARSNQPQHF
>-|TRBJ1-2|-|TRBV30
TGTGCCTGGAAACGCGAACGAGGTGACTATGGCTACACCTTC
CAWKRERGDYGYTF
>-|TRBJ1-1|-|TRBV5-1
TGCGCCAGCAGAAAGGACCGGAACACTGAAGCTTTCTTT
CASRKDRNTEAFF
>-|TRBJ1-1|-|TRBV2
TGTGCCAGCAGGGTATTCGGGGTGAACACTGAAGCTTTCTTT
CASRVFGVNTEAFF
>-|TRBJ2-7|TRBD2|TRBV7-8
TGTGCCAGCAGCTTTCCACCCCCGACTAGCGCCTACGAGCAGTACTTC
CASSFPPPTSAYEQYF
>-|TRBJ1-4|-|TRBV11-2
TGTGCCAGCAGCTTTTCCGAAAAACTGTTTTTT
CASSFSEKLFF
>-|TRBJ2-7|TRBD2|TRBV11-2
TGTGCCAGCAGCCAGACTAGCGGGGAGGCCTACGAGCAGTACTTC
CASSQTSGEAYEQYF
>-|TRBJ2-1|-|TRBV5-4
TGTGCCAGCAGCTATCCCTTCCTCAATGAGCAGTTCTTC
CASSYPFLNEQFF
>-|TRBJ1-2|-|TRBV6-1
TGTGCCAGCATAGAGGGGTTCAACTATGGCTACACCTTC
CASIEGFNYGYTF
>-|TRBJ1-2|-|TRBV2
TGTGCCAGCAGCAAGTCGCCAAACGGGGGCTACACCTTC
CASSKSPNGGYTF
>-|TRBJ2-7|-|TRBV19
TGTGCCAGTAGTCCCAGTCTGATTGCCTACGAGCAGTACTTC
CASSPSLIAYEQYF
>-|TRBJ2-7|-|TRBV27
TGTGCCAGCAGTCCCCGCAGGACACCCTACGAGCAGTACTTC
CASSPRRTPYEQYF
>-|TRBJ1-1|-|TRBV6-5
TGTGCCAGCAGTTACCAGGGGAGGACTGAAGCTTTCTTT
CASSYQGRTEAFF
>-|TRBJ2-5|-|TRBV7-2
TGTGCCAGCAGCTTAGTTGGCATCCCGGGGGCCCAGTACTTC
CASSLVGIPGAQYF
>-|TRBJ2-7|TRBD2|TRBV18
TGTGCCAGCTCACGTTCAGCTAGCGGGAGCTACGAGCAGTACTTC
CASSRSASGSYEQYF
>-|TRBJ2-3|TRBD2|TRBV6-1
TGTGCCAGCAGTGAATCGCGGACTAGCGGAACAGATACGCAGTATTTT
CASSESRTSGTDTQYF
>few|TRBJ2-1|TRBD2|TRBV4-1
TGCGCCAGCAGCCAAGATATAGGCGGGAGGTCAAACAATGAGCAGTTCTTC
CASSQDIGGRSNNEQFF
>-|TRBJ2-1|-|TRBV4-3
TGCGCCAGCAGCCAGCTTAGCGGCTACAATGAGCAGTTCTTC
CASSQLSGYNEQFF
>-|TRBJ1-5|TRBD1|TRBV19
TGTGCCAGTAGTATCGTGGACAGGGCAAATCAGCCCCAGCATTTT
CASSIVDRANQPQHF
>-|TRBJ1-1|-|TRBV5-4
TGTGCCAGCGCCGGACGGGGTAACACTGAAGCTTTCTTT
CASAGRGNTEAFF
>-|TRBJ2-5|-|TRBV10-3
TGTGCCATCAGTGAGAAAGTACGAGGGGAGACCCAGTACTTC
CAISEKVRGETQYF
>-|TRBJ1-1|-|TRBV10-3
TGTGCCATCAGTGATCTATCTGAAGCTTTCTTT
CAISDLSEAFF
>-|TRBJ2-7|-|TRBV9
TGTGCCAGCAGCGTAGTAGACAGTCCTTCGCTCTACGAGCAGTACTTC
CASSVVDSPSLYEQYF
>-|TRBJ2-3|-|TRBV21-1
TGTGCCAGCAGCAAGTGGCCTAGGGACACGACGCAGTATTTT
CASSKWPRDTTQYF
>-|TRBJ1-5|-|TRBV7-2
TGTGCCAGCAGCGGAGGGTTTCTTCAGCCCCAGCATTTT
CASSGGFLQPQHF
>-|TRBJ2-7|TRBD2|TRBV7-8
TGTGCCAGCAGCGGTGGACCGGGACTAGCGGGAGTTGAGCAGTACTTC
CASSGGPGLAGVEQYF
>-|TRBJ1-1|TRBD1|TRBV10-3
TGTGCCACTCAAAGACAGGGAAACACTGAAGCTTTCTTT
CATQRQGNTEAFF
>-|TRBJ1-2|-|TRBV29-1
TGCTCCGGGCGACGGGGCGACTATGGCTACACCTTC
CSGRRGDYGYTF
>-|TRBJ2-7|TRBD2|TRBV27
TGTGCCAGCAGTTCCTACCCACTAGCGGGAGCGGACGAGCAGTACTTC
CASSSYPLAGADEQYF
>-|TRBJ2-3|TRBD2|TRBV6-5
TGTGCCAGCAGTTACTCCGGACTAGTGGATACGCAGTATTTT
CASSYSGLVDTQYF
>-|TRBJ1-3|-|TRBV7-9
TGTGCCAGCAGCCTCCGCGGGTCTGGAAACACCATATATTTT
CASSLRGSGNTIYF
>once|TRBJ2-5|-|TRBV7-9
TGTGCCAGCAGCTTAGGGACTCAAGAGACCCAGTACTTC
CASSLGTQETQYF
>-|TRBJ1-6|-|TRBV6-5
TGTGCCAGCAGTTCCGACATCAGCTCCTATAATTCACCCCTCCACTTT
CASSSDISSYNSPLHF
>-|TRBJ1-5|TRBD1|TRBV10-3
TGTGCCATCAGTGGCGGGACAGGGGATCAGCCCCAGCATTTT
CAISGGTGDQPQHF
>-|TRBJ1-1|TRBD1|TRBV5-1
TGCGCCAGCAGCTTGGGGGACAGCTATCCGAACACTGAAGCTTTCTTT
CASSLGDSYPNTEAFF